This T cell receptor (beta chain) was profiled in a study of CD8 T cells in Susac syndrome. This CDR3 contains 15 residues. The germline CDR1 and CDR2 sequences are LGHNA and YNFKEQ. V was pared by 4 bases and J by 3 bases, with 15 bases between. Random hexamers were used to reverse transcribe roughly 0.45 to 1 ug of RNA. TCRdb analysed the immunoSEQ multiplex PCR reads with MiXCR anew, one entry per CDR3 protein. The repertoire holds around 180,000 distinct CDR3 sequences, with around 95% as singletons. Sequencing was done on a sample of CD4+ T cells from PBMCs. The receptor was derived from a human donor with multiple sclerosis. The gene calls are TRBV4-2 and TRBJ1-2, with TRBD1 as a possible D gene (5 bases). The CDR3 region is CASSRERGLDYGYTF. The CDR3 coding sequence is TGTGCCAGCAGCCGAGAAAGGGGATTGGACTATGGCTACACCTTC.